A selection of T cell receptor beta chains follows, all from one sample in a study of radiotherapy plus CTLA-4 blockade in lung cancer. Sequencing used immunoSEQ multiplex PCR; TCRdb keeps in-frame clones, though not all of them. The sample carries 100,000 to 150,000 clones, about 77% recorded once. This specimen consisted of peripheral blood, obtained from a patient treated with radiotherapy plus ipilimumab. The receptors come from a human donor with non-small cell lung cancer who had a partial response to radiotherapy plus ipilimumab. CDR3s include the opening cysteine and the closing phenylalanine or tryptophan. Each record gives: D gene, clone size, J gene, V gene, CDR3 protein, CDR3 DNA. A D gene is named only where the DNA matches it firmly. Only some rows state a clone size, as once, few, many or a class for expanded clones.

. . TRBJ1-5 TRBV28 CASRRQYSNQPQHF TGTGCCAGCAGGCGACAGTATAGCAATCAGCCCCAGCATTTT
. . TRBJ1-2 TRBV7-3 CASSLGSPPRDYGYTF TGTGCCAGCAGCTTAGGGAGCCCACCGAGGGACTATGGCTACACCTTC
. . TRBJ1-5 TRBV2 CASSDRVGQPQHF TGTGCCAGCAGTGACAGGGTAGGTCAGCCCCAGCATTTT
. . TRBJ2-7 TRBV5-6 CASAPGISYEQYF TGTGCCAGCGCCCCCGGTATTTCCTACGAGCAGTACTTC
. . TRBJ1-1 TRBV28 CASSSHGRNTEAFF TGTGCCAGCAGTTCCCATGGCAGGAACACTGAAGCTTTCTTT
. . TRBJ1-1 TRBV7-6 CASSLALGRGTEAFF TGTGCCAGCAGCTTAGCGTTAGGGAGAGGAACTGAAGCTTTCTTT
. once TRBJ2-5 TRBV5-6 CASSLGGEETQYF TGTGCCAGCAGCTTGGGGGGGGAAGAGACCCAGTACTTC
. . TRBJ2-1 TRBV7-3 CASSLNRSGSYNEQFF TGTGCCAGCAGCTTAAATCGGAGCGGCTCCTACAATGAGCAGTTCTTC
. . TRBJ2-1 TRBV7-9 CASSLGLGRLSNEQFF TGTGCCAGCAGCTTAGGTTTAGGGAGACTTTCCAATGAGCAGTTCTTC
TRBD2 . TRBJ2-1 TRBV5-4 CASSQTKASGSRYNEQFF TGTGCCAGCAGCCAGACTAAGGCTAGCGGGAGTAGGTACAATGAGCAGTTCTTC
. once TRBJ1-2 TRBV7-6 CASSSSSTGKGGGYTF TGTGCCAGCAGCTCCTCCTCTACAGGGAAAGGGGGTGGCTACACCTTC
TRBD1 . TRBJ1-5 TRBV5-5 CASSRELRQGSNQPQHF TGTGCCAGCAGCCGAGAGCTTCGACAGGGTAGCAATCAGCCCCAGCATTTT
. . TRBJ2-2 TRBV19 CASSITANTGELFF TGTGCCAGTAGTATAACGGCGAACACCGGGGAGCTGTTTTTT
TRBD2 once TRBJ2-2 TRBV5-1 CASSLGLAGAGGELFF TGCGCCAGCAGCTTGGGGCTAGCGGGAGCCGGCGGGGAGCTGTTTTTT
TRBD2 . TRBJ2-5 TRBV5-1 CASSLRSGRLAGMETQYF TGCGCCAGCAGCTTGCGTTCGGGTAGGCTAGCGGGAATGGAGACCCAGTACTTC
. . TRBJ1-4 TRBV9 CASSVEPHNEKLFF TGTGCCAGCAGCGTGGAGCCGCACAATGAAAAACTGTTTTTT
TRBD2 few TRBJ2-1 TRBV5-1 CASSPVGRQREGSSYNEQFF TGCGCCAGCAGCCCGGTGGGCCGCCAGCGGGAGGGAAGCTCCTACAATGAGCAGTTCTTC
. many TRBJ1-3 TRBV5-6 CASSLWPGYANTIYF TGTGCCAGCAGCTTGTGGCCAGGGTATGCAAACACCATATATTTT
TRBD1 . TRBJ2-3 TRBV27 CASSADRVGTDTQYF TGTGCCAGCAGTGCGGACAGGGTCGGGACAGATACGCAGTATTTT
. . TRBJ1-1 TRBV7-9 CASSSETGRGAFF TGTGCCAGCAGCTCGGAAACAGGGAGAGGAGCTTTCTTT
. . TRBJ1-1 TRBV9 CASSVGVDSGTEAFF TGTGCCAGCAGCGTAGGGGTCGACTCGGGCACTGAAGCTTTCTTT
. . TRBJ2-5 TRBV6-5 CASRSIETQYF TGTGCCAGCAGGAGCATTGAGACCCAGTACTTC
TRBD1 few TRBJ2-1 TRBV5-1 CASRLTGGRGNEQFF TGCGCCAGCAGGCTTACAGGGGGTAGGGGCAATGAGCAGTTCTTC
. . TRBJ1-4 TRBV6-5 CASSSSDSNEKLFF TGTGCCAGCAGTTCTTCAGACTCTAATGAAAAACTGTTTTTT
TRBD2 . TRBJ2-1 TRBV5-1 CASSLGPTSGSFDEQFF TGCGCCAGCAGCTTGGGCCCCACTAGCGGGAGTTTTGATGAGCAGTTCTTC
TRBD1 . TRBJ2-2 TRBV11-2 CASSLQGAGTGELFF TGTGCCAGCAGCTTACAGGGGGCGGGTACCGGGGAGCTGTTTTTT